Following are 21 T cell receptor beta chains from one sample sequenced in a study of beta chain features in type 1 diabetes (dated by TCRdb to between 2017 and 2018). The study at large found these results: In all four CD4+ subsets, TCRB CDR3 length was moderately but significantly shorter in type 1 diabetes patients.

Antigens for these TCRs are unknown. The protocol used for the library was the immunoSEQ multiplex PCR assay. All of the isolated RNA was reverse transcribed with the High Capacity cDNA Reverse Transcription Kit, so expressed TCRB transcripts were sequenced. As stored in TCRdb, this immuneACCESS dataset retains in-frame rearrangements with V and J assigned. A fraction of the clones does not appear; measured against another copy, unresolved V genes explain less than half of the discrepancy, and the remainder lacks a known reason. The sample table shows around 280,000 clones, and approximately 16% are seen once. The ten largest clones add up to around 0.015% of the sample. Sequencing was performed on naive CD4+ T cells from blood. The cell subset or site label, read with the paper, signifies: true naive CD4+ T cells. The receptors here all came from a man aged 18 to 30 with type 1 diabetes.

This clone came up a few times. J is TRBJ1-2 and V is TRBV5-1; TRBD1 matches 8 bases. The CDR3 spans 14 residues. Germline CDR1 and CDR2: SGHRS and YFSETQ. J was trimmed by 8 bases and V by 3 bases; bases with no gene match: 9. DNA of the CDR3: TGCGCCAGCAGCTCGGGACAGGCTGAGGGCGGCTACACCTTC. It yields the protein CASSSGQAEGGYTF.

The table lists this clone with a few counts. The V gene is TRBV28, the J gene TRBJ2-1; 12 nucleotides agree with TRBD2. V lost 5 bases, J lost 7 bases, and 18 bases stayed unmatched. This CDR3 has 19 amino acids. Germline V gene data show CDR1 as MDHEN and CDR2 as SYDVKM. This CDR3 reads CASSPRLAGVLKGRNEQFF. In nucleotides, the CDR3 is TGTGCCAGCAGTCCGAGACTAGCGGGAGTCCTCAAGGGAAGGAATGAGCAGTTCTTC.

This clone was counted a few times. V usage is TRBV5-4 and J usage is TRBJ2-2; D call uncertain. Germline lookup yields CDR1 SGHNT and CDR2 YYREEE (reference sequence). V lost 0 bases and J lost 5, with 11 bases in between. This CDR3 comprises 15 residues. CDR3 residues: CASSLASDPTGELFF. Here the CDR3 DNA reads TGTGCCAGCAGCTTGGCGTCAGATCCTACCGGGGAGCTGTTTTTT.

This chain joins TRBV27 and TRBJ2-3, with D possibly matching TRBD2 (6 bases). The germline V gene has CDR1 MNHEY and CDR2 SMNVEV (reference sequence). Trimming removed 4 bases at V and 0 bases at J, with 11 bases between. The CDR3 runs to 15 residues. CDR3 nucleotides: TGTGCCAGCAGTTGGTCCGGGGGAAGCACAGATACGCAGTATTTT. It translates to CASSWSGGSTDTQYF.

This chain uses TRBV14 with TRBJ2-1; D may be TRBD2 (6 bases). The CDR3 has 16 residues. From germline, CDR1 is SGHDN and CDR2 FVKESK. The V gene lost 3 bases and the J gene lost 8 bases, with 20 bases spanning the gap. The CDR3 region has the DNA TGTGCCAGCAGCCAGACTGGGACTGGGTGGAGGGATGAGCAGTTCTTC. This gives the protein CASSQTGTGWRDEQFF.

This clone was seen a handful of times. This chain links TRBV29-1 with TRBJ1-1; unclear D gene. Deletions cut 3 bases from V and 5 bases from J, with 13 bases between. The length of the CDR3 is 13 residues. Germline CDR1 reads SQVTM; CDR2 reads ANQGSEA. The CDR3 protein is CSVERKTVTEAFF. The CDR3 region has the DNA TGCAGCGTTGAGAGGAAGACCGTTACTGAAGCTTTCTTT.

V gene TRBV9 combines with J gene TRBJ2-1, with TRBD2 matching 9 bases. The germline gives CDR1 SGDLS, CDR2 YYNGEE. CDR3 size: 16 residues. V shed 2 bases, J shed 2 bases, and the junction held 5 bases outside the gene matches. CDR3 nucleotide sequence: TGTGCCAGCAGCGTTTTTTCTAGCGGGGCCTACAATGAGCAGTTCTTC. This encodes CASSVFSSGAYNEQFF.

The chain has TRBV30 and TRBJ2-2; 7 bases map to TRBD1. Germline CDR1 and CDR2: GTSNPN and SVGIG (reference sequence). The junction had 7 bases not matched to a gene; V was cut back by 8 bases and J by 4 bases. This CDR3 comprises 13 residues. This CDR3 is CARTDRVTGELFF. CDR3 nucleotides: TGTGCCAGAACCGACAGGGTCACCGGGGAGCTGTTTTTT.

This clone was observed a handful of times. The chain carries TRBV14 and TRBJ2-3, with a possible D match to TRBD1 (6 bases). The germline V gene encodes CDR1 SGHDN and CDR2 FVKESK. CDR3 length: 15 residues. V was shortened by 3 bases and J by 4 bases, with 14 bases between the two germline ends. The CDR3 bases are TGTGCCAGCAGCCATGGATATGGGGGCTCAGATACGCAGTATTTT. It yields the protein CASSHGYGGSDTQYF.

This clone has more than one count but fewer than ten. V usage is TRBV25-1 and J usage is TRBJ2-3; D is uncertain. The germline CDR1 and CDR2 sequences are MGHDK and SYGVNS. The V end lost 3 bases, the J end lost 0 bases, and 16 bases lay between the germline ends. The CDR3 spans 17 residues. CDR3 sequence reads: CASSDAERLSSTDTQYF. In nucleotides, the CDR3 is TGTGCCAGCAGTGACGCGGAACGGTTAAGTAGCACAGATACGCAGTATTTT.

This clone occurred a few times. The CDR3 DNA is TGTGCCAGCAGCTTGCCGCAGTCCGATGAGCAGTTCTTC. Amino acids: CASSLPQSDEQFF. The chain uses TRBV5-4 and TRBJ2-1; D not resolved. V was cut by 1 base and J by 8 bases, with 10 bases left in between. Germline assignment: CDR1 SGHNT and CDR2 YYREEE (reference sequence). The CDR3 is 13 residues long.

The gene calls are TRBV6-6 and TRBJ2-1; D gene uncertain. Trimming removed 4 bases at V and 0 bases at J, with 10 bases between. The CDR3 consists of 15 residues. CDR1 MNHNY and CDR2 SVGAGI come from the germline V gene (reference sequence). CDR3 bases: TGTGCCAGCAGTTTGTACTCCCCCTCCTACAATGAGCAGTTCTTC. Its translation is CASSLYSPSYNEQFF.

The V gene is TRBV2, the J gene TRBJ1-1; 11 bases agree with TRBD1. Germline values: CDR1 SNHLY, CDR2 FYNNEI. J gave up 7 bases and V 7 bases, and 5 bases lay outside the gene matches. The CDR3 sequence is 13 residues long. This CDR3 reads CASNRDRGGEAFF. In nucleotides, the CDR3 is TGTGCCAGCAATCGGGACAGGGGGGGTGAAGCTTTCTTT.

This clone was detected only a few times. The chain carries TRBV2 and TRBJ1-4; 7 bases map to TRBD1. From germline, CDR1 is SNHLY and CDR2 FYNNEI. The CDR3 consists of 12 residues. J gave up 5 bases and V 9 bases, and 3 bases lay outside the gene matches. The CDR3 loop reads CASAGGNEKLFF. The DNA of the CDR3 is TGTGCCAGTGCAGGGGGAAATGAAAAACTGTTTTTT.

The chain joins TRBV30 to TRBJ2-1; 9 bases fit TRBD2. V gave up 8 bases and J gave up 8 bases; unmatched junction bases: 7. Germline V gene data show CDR1 as GTSNPN and CDR2 as SVGIG (reference sequence). The CDR3 contains 12 residues. Written as DNA, the CDR3 is TGTGCCGGTAGCGGGAGTCGCTATGAGCAGTTCTTC. Translating it yields CAGSGSRYEQFF.

V usage is TRBV27 and J usage is TRBJ1-2; 8 bases are shared with TRBD1. The CDR3 is 15 amino acids. V dropped 3 bases and J dropped 2; count of bases not matched to a gene: 5. Germline CDR1 MNHEY, CDR2 SMNVEV (reference sequence). This CDR3 is CASSFVGTGNYGYTF. CDR3 nucleotides: TGTGCCAGCAGTTTCGTAGGGACAGGAAACTATGGCTACACCTTC.

This clone was detected a few times. The identical CDR3 is also encoded by other nucleotide sequences in the sample. The chain is built from TRBV7-2 and TRBJ1-2; 8 bases map to TRBD1. The CDR3 contains 15 residues. Looked up from germline, CDR1 is SGHTA and CDR2 is FQGNSA. V dropped 3 bases and J dropped 0; count of bases not matched to a gene: 3. As DNA, the CDR3 is TGTGCCAGCAGCTTGAGGACAGGGCCTAACTATGGCTACACCTTC. It specifies CASSLRTGPNYGYTF.

The CDR3: CSVEILAGASYNEQFF. The CDR3, as DNA: TGCAGCGTTGAAATACTAGCGGGTGCATCCTACAATGAGCAGTTCTTC. The chain carries TRBV29-1 and TRBJ2-1, with 9 bases that match TRBD2. The ends lost 2 bases at V and 1 base at J; junction bases unmatched: 6. The CDR3 runs to 16 residues. Germline V gives CDR1 SQVTM, CDR2 ANQGSEA.

The genes are TRBV4-3 and TRBJ1-1; D perhaps matches TRBD1 (6 bases). Trimming pared 4 bases from V and 1 base from J, leaving 19 bases between. The CDR3 is 17 residues long. Germline-derived CDR1 and CDR2 are LGHNA and YSLEER. CDR3 in DNA: TGCGCCAGCAGCCGATTAAACAACAGGGTGGGGAACACTGAAGCTTTCTTT. It codes for CASSRLNNRVGNTEAFF.

A few counts support this clone. This chain uses TRBV7-2 with TRBJ2-1, with a weak D call TRBD2 (5 bases). CDR1 is SGHTA and CDR2 is FQGNSA in the germline V gene. CDR3 length: 13 amino acids. V was trimmed by 8 bases and J by 10 bases, leaving 18 bases between them. CDR3: CASSPRVGKEQFF. In nucleotides, the CDR3 is TGTGCCAGCTCGCCGAGGGTGGGTAAGGAGCAGTTCTTC.

The chain carries TRBV15 and TRBJ1-1; the D gene is possibly TRBD1 (5 bases). The CDR3 has 14 residues. Germline CDR1 LNHNV, CDR2 YYDKDF (reference sequence). V lost 4 bases and J lost 6, with 15 bases in between. The CDR3 DNA reads as TGTGCCACCAGCAAGCTTGATGGGGGGGCTGAAGCTTTCTTT. Its protein is CATSKLDGGAEAFF.